The next 24 T cell receptor beta chains were all read from a single sample in a study of blood T cell repertoires in COVID-19. TCRdb's table, derived via immunoSEQ multiplex PCR, lists solely in-frame clones and lacks some. This sample has some 130,000 clones, with around 80% found just once. The specimen was peripheral blood. All receptors come from a man in his 70s with acute or convalescent COVID-19.

This clone came up once. The chain joins TRBV29-1 to TRBJ1-5; D call uncertain. The CDR3 loop spans 13 amino acids. V gave up 1 base and J gave up 7 bases, with 11 bases separating them. Germline loops: CDR1 SQVTM, CDR2 ANQGSEA. CDR3 nucleotide sequence: TGCAGCGTTGAAGGCAGGAGAGGGCAGCCCCAGCATTTT. This gives the protein CSVEGRRGQPQHF.

The genes are TRBV2 and TRBJ1-2, with D possibly TRBD1 on 5 matching bases. V lost 0 bases and J lost 4, with 12 bases in between. There are 15 residues in the CDR3. Germline CDR1 reads SNHLY; CDR2 reads FYNNEI. The CDR3 DNA is TGTGCCAGCAGTGAAGCGGACGGAGGGACCTATGGCTACACCTTC. Protein sequence: CASSEADGGTYGYTF.

The chain carries TRBV7-2 and TRBJ2-5, with D hard to call. The germline V gene encodes CDR1 SGHTA and CDR2 FQGNSA. V lost 2 bases and J 0 bases, leaving 7 bases between the germline ends. CDR3 length: 14 residues. The CDR3 sequence: CASSLNGNQETQYF. In DNA, the CDR3 is TGTGCCAGCAGCTTAAATGGCAACCAAGAGACCCAGTACTTC.

This clone was counted a few times. The chain employs TRBV2 and TRBJ1-2; D may be TRBD1 (5 bases). The CDR3 is 14 amino acids. V gave up 6 bases and J gave up 0 bases, with 11 bases separating them. The germline gives CDR1 SNHLY, CDR2 FYNNEI. CDR3 region: CASSTREANYGYTF. CDR3 DNA: TGTGCCAGCAGCACCAGGGAGGCTAACTATGGCTACACCTTC.

The chain is built from TRBV5-5 and TRBJ2-2, with no clear D. CDR1 is SGHKS and CDR2 is YYEKEE in the germline V gene (reference sequence). Trimming left V 4 bases short and J 6 bases short, with 16 bases between. The CDR3 length is 15 residues. CDR3 sequence reads: CASSLGATSPGELFF. The CDR3 DNA reads as TGTGCCAGCAGCCTCGGAGCCACCTCCCCCGGGGAGCTGTTTTTT.

This clone has just a few counts. The CDR3 bases are TGTGCCAGCAGTCGAGGGTGGGGAGGTGGAAACACCATATATTTT. It codes for CASSRGWGGGNTIYF. The chain uses TRBV5-6 and TRBJ1-3; no definite D call. The CDR3 length is 15 residues. From germline, CDR1 is SGHDT and CDR2 YYEEEE. Trimming shortened V by 5 bases and J by 3 bases, and 15 bases separated the two germline ends.

This clone appeared a few times. The rearrangement joins TRBV6-5 to TRBJ2-5; the match to TRBD2 covers 9 bases. The ends lost 6 bases at V and 7 bases at J; junction bases unmatched: 9. The germline CDR1 and CDR2 sequences are MNHEY and SVGAGI. The CDR3 consists of 14 residues. In DNA, the CDR3 is TGTGCCAGCAGCGGAGCGGCGGGAGGGTCGACCCAGTACTTC. This encodes CASSGAAGGSTQYF.

The chain combines TRBV5-4 with TRBJ2-7, with 7 bases lining up with TRBD1. V was clipped by 4 bases and J by 0 bases; unmatched bases: 4. The CDR3 is made up of 14 amino acids. Per germline, CDR1 SGHNT and CDR2 YYREEE (reference sequence). The CDR3 protein is CASSVRDSSYEQYF. CDR3 DNA sequence: TGTGCCAGCAGCGTACGGGACAGCTCCTACGAGCAGTACTTC.

The chain couples TRBV19 to TRBJ1-1; D perhaps matches TRBD1 (6 bases). The length of the CDR3 is 14 residues. The germline V and J ends were trimmed by 7 bases and 5 bases, with 17 bases remaining between them. In germline, CDR1 is LNHDA, CDR2 SQIVND (reference sequence). This CDR3 reads CASNRRGGRTEAFF. The DNA of the CDR3 is TGTGCCAGTAACCGGAGGGGGGGACGGACTGAAGCTTTCTTT.

The chain links TRBV28 to TRBJ1-2; D remains unclear. The CDR3 is made up of 13 amino acids. Germline V gives CDR1 MDHEN, CDR2 SYDVKM. Trimming left V 3 bases short and J 4 bases short, with 9 bases between. CDR3 in amino acids: CASSLGRSYGYTF. For the CDR3, the DNA is TGTGCCAGCAGTTTGGGGAGAAGCTATGGCTACACCTTC.

The rearrangement uses TRBV6-2 or TRBV6-3 and TRBJ1-2; TRBD1 might be the D (5 bases). This CDR3 contains 13 residues. Germline V gives CDR1 MNHEY, CDR2 SVGEGT. V was clipped by 5 bases and J by 2 bases, with 9 bases between them. The CDR3 coding sequence is TGTGCCAGCAGTCGGGCAGGGAACTATGGCTACACCTTC. It yields the protein CASSRAGNYGYTF.

This chain links TRBV5-5 with TRBJ2-5, with 7 bases that match TRBD1. V gave up 1 base and J gave up 4 bases; unmatched junction bases: 7. The germline CDR1 and CDR2 sequences are SGHKS and YYEKEE (reference sequence). The CDR3 has 15 amino acids. DNA for the CDR3: TGTGCCAGCAGCTTGAATACAGGGGAGAGAGAGACCCAGTACTTC. This gives the protein CASSLNTGERETQYF.

In DNA form, the CDR3 reads TGTGCCAGCAGTGAATACGGGACAGGGGGTGCCGGGGAGCTGTTTTTT. Translating it yields CASSEYGTGGAGELFF. V gene TRBV25-1 combines with J gene TRBJ2-2, with 11 bases identical to TRBD1. This CDR3 contains 16 residues. V shed 0 bases, J shed 6 bases, and the junction held 3 bases outside the gene matches. The germline CDR1 and CDR2 sequences are MGHDK and SYGVNS.

The V call is TRBV5-1, the J call TRBJ1-2, with TRBD1 as a possible D gene (6 bases). CDR3 length: 14 amino acids. Germline V gene lookup returns CDR1 SGHRS and CDR2 YFSETQ. V lost 1 base and J 7 bases, leaving 14 bases between the germline ends. The CDR3 DNA sequence: TGCGCCAGCAGCTTGATCGGGCAGGGGTCTGGCTACACCTTC. Protein sequence: CASSLIGQGSGYTF.

The V gene is TRBV21-1, the J gene TRBJ2-7; the DNA was not used to check the table's D call, TRBD1. TRBV21-1 corresponds to a pseudogene. The CDR3 is 16 residues long. As DNA, the CDR3 is TGTGCCAGCAGCGCCACAGATCATCCAAGCTCCTACGAGCAGTACTTC. It yields the protein CASSATDHPSSYEQYF.

As for this clone: The sample holds other DNA sequences that translate to the same CDR3. CDR3 loop: CASSPGTASYEQYF. CDR3 nucleotide sequence: TGTGCCAGCTCACCCGGGACAGCGTCCTACGAGCAGTACTTC. The chain uses TRBV18 and TRBJ2-7; 7 nucleotides match TRBD1. After removal of 3 bases from V and 1 base from J, the junction contained 3 bases not matched to a gene. CDR3 length: 14 residues. Germline CDR1 KGHSH, CDR2 LQKENI. Using reference TRBV18 and TRBJ2-7 for the parts outside the CDR3, the full variable domain is NAGVMQNPRHLVRRRGQEARLRCSPMKGHSHVYWYRQLPEEGLKFMVYLQKENIIDESGMPKERFSAEFPKEGPSILRIQQVVRGDSAAYFCASSPGTASYEQYFGPGTRLTVT.

This clone was recorded many times. This CDR3 is also generated by other DNA sequences in the sample. The rearrangement joins TRBV5-3 to TRBJ1-6, with TRBD1 matching over 7 bases. TRBV5-3 is an ORF, and what it does is uncertain. J lost 2 bases, V lost 2 bases, and 4 bases had no gene match. CDR3 size: 16 residues. The CDR3 sequence: CARSFRDSTYNSPLHF. The CDR3 nucleotides read TGTGCCAGAAGCTTCCGGGACAGCACCTATAATTCACCCCTCCACTTT.

This chain joins TRBV5-6 and TRBJ1-1; 8 bases match TRBD1. Germline trimming cut 5 bases from V and 1 base from J; bases unmatched to any gene: 7. The germline gives CDR1 SGHDT, CDR2 YYEEEE. The CDR3 runs 15 residues. The CDR3 loop reads CASSFVGQANTEAFF. Written as DNA, the CDR3 is TGTGCCAGCAGTTTTGTGGGACAGGCGAACACTGAAGCTTTCTTT.

The count of this clone is one. The chain is built from TRBV19 and TRBJ2-5; 7 bases are a match to TRBD1. Germline V gene sequence: CDR1 LNHDA, CDR2 SQIVND (reference sequence). The CDR3 length is 16 residues. With 4 bases clipped from V and 5 bases from J, the junction kept 13 bases outside the gene matches. CDR3 bases: TGTGCCAGTAGTACGGGGACAGCCCCCGACCGCGAGACCCAGTACTTC. It yields the protein CASSTGTAPDRETQYF.

V and J are TRBV4-2 and TRBJ2-3, with TRBD2 identical over 10 bases. V lost 4 bases and J lost 1; bases outside the gene matches: 8. Germline CDR1 LGHNA, CDR2 YNFKEQ. The CDR3 length is 17 residues. In DNA, the CDR3 is TGTGCCAGCAGCCCAGCAGCGGGGGGGTTTGGCACAGATACGCAGTATTTT. Translated: CASSPAAGGFGTDTQYF.

V and J are TRBV20-1 and TRBJ1-2; D is uncertain. This CDR3 spans 13 amino acids. The germline V and J ends were trimmed by 3 bases and 6 bases, with 14 bases remaining between them. CDR1 and CDR2 from the germline V gene are DFQATT and SNEGSKA (reference sequence). Here the CDR3 DNA reads TGCAGTGCTAGTTGGCTGGGCCAGGATGGCTACACCTTC. Translated, it gives CSASWLGQDGYTF.

V gene TRBV6-5 combines with J gene TRBJ1-3; 7 bases map to TRBD1. V was clipped by 6 bases and J by 1 base; unmatched bases: 3. The CDR3 length is 14 residues. Germline V CDR1 and CDR2: MNHEY, SVGAGI. CDR3 nucleotides: TGTGCCAGCAGGCCAGGGGGATCTGGAAACACCATATATTTT. Translating gives CASRPGGSGNTIYF.

V and J are TRBV5-1 and TRBJ2-1; weak D call: TRBD2 (6 bases). Germline V gives CDR1 SGHRS, CDR2 YFSETQ. Trimming removed 0 bases at V and 0 bases at J, with 10 bases between. The CDR3 has 16 amino acids. CDR3 sequence (DNA): TGCGCCAGCAGCTTGGGCGGGGTGAGCTCCTACAATGAGCAGTTCTTC. Encoded protein: CASSLGGVSSYNEQFF.

This chain links TRBV7-2 with TRBJ1-6, with unresolved D. Germline V gene sequence: CDR1 SGHTA, CDR2 FQGNSA. V was cut by 0 bases and J by 10 bases, with 13 bases left in between. The CDR3 is 15 residues long. The CDR3 nucleotides read TGTGCCAGCAGCTTAGCGTCCAATCAGCGGTCACCCCTCCACTTT. Residues: CASSLASNQRSPLHF.